This T cell receptor beta chain is from a study of early T cells in non-severe SARS-CoV-2 infection. This clonotype was observed many times. Researchers attached unique molecular identifiers to individual cDNA molecules. TCRdb processed the 5' RACE reads anew with MiXCR; each CDR3 protein has one entry. The sample holds fewer than 85,000 distinct CDR3 sequences, roughly an eighth seen once. This receptor was taken from an adult who was a healthcare worker with PCR-confirmed SARS-CoV-2 infection or an uninfected control (not recorded which). The sequenced sample consisted of whole blood.

This CDR3 reads CASSSLYRNEQYF. Here the CDR3 DNA reads TGTGCCAGCAGTTCCCTTTACAGGAACGAGCAGTACTTC. The chain uses TRBV6-2 or TRBV6-3 and TRBJ2-7; weak D call: TRBD1 (5 bases). CDR1 and CDR2 (germline): MNHEY, SVGEGT. The length of the CDR3 is 13 residues. Trimming took off 4 bases at V and 5 bases at J, with 12 bases between the two ends.